Listed here is a single T cell receptor beta chain. Its antigen remains unknown. This sample is part of a study of cytomegalovirus exposure and HLA in healthy donors. Regarding the study as a whole: The study designated roughly 160 TCR beta chains cytomegalovirus-associated. In a later analysis, TCR beta V- and J-gene trimming showed a link to a missense DCLRE1C variant. Links to common viral pathogens appeared, in a later analysis, for several of the most significant clusters.

The PCR had 60 Vbeta and 13 Jbeta primers. Assay used: immunoSEQ multiplex PCR; TCRdb lists only in-frame clones, some missing. The sample lists about 130,000 clones, approximately 81% occurring once. The CDR3 has 15 residues. Trimming removed 1 base from V and 0 bases from J, with 7 bases in between. From germline, CDR1 is SEHNR and CDR2 FQNEAQ (reference sequence). The chain has TRBV7-9 and TRBJ1-3; D is unresolved. The sample consisted of PBMCs. This clonotype was obtained from a man between 18 and 35 years old in good health and CMV-seronegative. CDR3 region: CASSLGVLSGNTIYF. CDR3 coding DNA: TGTGCCAGCAGCTTAGGAGTACTCTCTGGAAACACCATATATTTT. Using reference TRBV7-9 and TRBJ1-3 for the parts outside the CDR3, the full variable domain is DTGVSQNPRHKITKRGQNVTFRCDPISEHNRLYWYRQTLGQGPEFLTYFQNEAQLEKSRLLSDRFSAERPKGSFSTLEIQRTEQGDSAMYLCASSLGVLSGNTIYFGEGSWLTVV.